Following are 14 T cell receptor beta chains from one sample sequenced in a study of blood T cell repertoires in COVID-19. The data were produced by immunoSEQ multiplex PCR, yet TCRdb's version contains in-frame clones alone and is incomplete. This table has a few hundred thousand clones, just over 85% appearing once. Sequencing was carried out using PBMCs or T cells enriched from blood (not recorded which). The receptors were sampled from a woman aged 35 to 49 with acute COVID-19.

This chain joins TRBV18 and TRBJ2-7; 8 nucleotides agree with TRBD2. Germline assignment: CDR1 KGHSH and CDR2 LQKENI. Trimming at V came to 2 bases and at J to 6 bases, leaving 9 bases not matched to a gene. There are 15 residues in the CDR3. CDR3 protein: CASSPSVTGGTEQYF. The CDR3 region has the DNA TGTGCCAGCTCACCAAGTGTTACGGGAGGGACCGAGCAGTACTTC.

This clone was observed a single time. The gene calls are TRBV10-3 and TRBJ2-1, with TRBD2 matching over 15 bases. The CDR3 extends over 14 amino acids. Germline values: CDR1 ENHRY, CDR2 SYGVKD. V lost 6 bases to trimming and J lost 9 bases; unmatched junction nucleotides: 3. DNA for the CDR3: TGTGCCATCAGGGGACTAGCGGGAGGCGCTGAGCAGTTCTTC. It is translated as CAIRGLAGGAEQFF.

The genes are TRBV24-1 and TRBJ2-3; TRBD2 aligns across 12 bases. The V and J ends lost 0 bases and 5 bases, in that order; junction bases with no gene match: 8. The germline gives CDR1 KGHDR, CDR2 SFDVKD. The CDR3 covers 18 residues. The CDR3 sequence is CATSDLGLAGGPGDTQYF. The CDR3, as DNA: TGTGCCACCAGTGATTTGGGGCTAGCGGGAGGGCCAGGAGATACGCAGTATTTT.

A single count supports this clone. The V call is TRBV7-3, the J call TRBJ2-1, with D perhaps matching TRBD1 (6 bases). The CDR3 is made up of 11 amino acids. Trimming cost V 6 bases and J 10 bases, with 10 bases left between them. CDR1 and CDR2 (germline): SGHTA, FQGTGA. In DNA, the CDR3 is TGTGCCAGCAGTCAGGGGCGAGAGCAGTTCTTC. As protein: CASSQGREQFF.

The V gene is TRBV18, the J gene TRBJ1-3; 8 bases match TRBD1. CDR3 length equals 16 residues. V lost 8 bases and J lost 0; bases outside the gene matches: 9. Germline V gene data show CDR1 as KGHSH and CDR2 as LQKENI. CDR3 protein: CASEAGTGLSGNTIYF. CDR3 bases: TGTGCCAGCGAAGCCGGGACAGGTCTCTCTGGAAACACCATATATTTT.

This clone is a singleton in its sample. The CDR3 reads CASSLRQGHYEQYF. The CDR3 coding sequence is TGTGCCAGCAGTTTAAGACAGGGTCACTACGAGCAGTACTTC. The chain uses TRBV28 and TRBJ2-7, with 7 bases matching TRBD1. Germline CDR1 is MDHEN and CDR2 is SYDVKM. Germline trimming cut 2 bases from V and 3 bases from J; bases unmatched to any gene: 4. This CDR3 comprises 14 residues.

V is TRBV7-9 and J is TRBJ1-6; a weak D match, TRBD1 (6 bases). V lost 2 bases and J lost 9, with 11 bases in between. The germline V gene encodes CDR1 SEHNR and CDR2 FQNEAQ (reference sequence). The CDR3 length is 14 residues. In DNA form, the CDR3 reads TGTGCCAGCAGCTTATCAGGGGTTGGTTCACCCCTCCACTTT. Its translation is CASSLSGVGSPLHF.

This clone occurred once. This chain connects TRBV5-1 to TRBJ2-1, with a tentative D call TRBD2 (5 bases). The CDR3 spans 13 residues. In germline, CDR1 is SGHRS, CDR2 YFSETQ. V lost 0 bases and J 10 bases, leaving 11 bases between the germline ends. The CDR3 coding sequence is TGCGCCAGCAGCTTGGTTGAGGGATGGGAGCAGTTCTTC. This encodes CASSLVEGWEQFF.

The chain combines TRBV7-9 with TRBJ1-1; D uncertain. The germline V and J ends were trimmed by 5 bases and 4 bases, with 8 bases remaining between them. Germline V lookup: CDR1 SEHNR, CDR2 FQNEAQ (reference sequence). CDR3 size: 12 residues. This CDR3 is CASSPPSTEAFF. CDR3 nucleotides: TGTGCCAGCAGCCCTCCTAGCACTGAAGCTTTCTTT. Variable domain in full (rest from reference TRBV7-9 and TRBJ1-1): DTGVSQNPRHKITKRGQNVTFRCDPISEHNRLYWYRQTLGQGPEFLTYFQNEAQLEKSRLLSDRFSAERPKGSFSTLEIQRTEQGDSAMYLCASSPPSTEAFFGQGTRLTVV.

The rearrangement uses TRBV29-1 and TRBJ1-2; 10 bases are shared with TRBD1. J was trimmed by 2 bases and V by 2 bases; bases with no gene match: 8. CDR1 and CDR2 (germline): SQVTM, ANQGSEA. The CDR3 covers 16 residues. The CDR3 here is CSVERPGQGMNYGYTF. CDR3 nucleotide sequence: TGCAGCGTTGAAAGGCCGGGACAGGGGATGAACTATGGCTACACCTTC.

CDR3 region: CASSLGQSTNEKLFF. The CDR3 DNA follows: TGTGCCAGCAGCTTAGGACAGTCAACTAATGAAAAACTGTTTTTT. V usage is TRBV11-2 and J usage is TRBJ1-4; D is possibly TRBD1 (5 bases). This CDR3 has 15 amino acids. Germline-derived CDR1 and CDR2 are SGHAT and FQNNGV. Trimming pared 1 base from V and 0 bases from J, leaving 6 bases between.

The V and J genes are TRBV5-8 and TRBJ1-2, with D perhaps TRBD1 (5 bases). CDR3 length: 16 amino acids. Germline V gene data show CDR1 as SGHTS and CDR2 as YDEGEE. The V and J ends lost 4 bases and 4 bases respectively, with 20 bases between them. The CDR3 protein is CASSGRGTGRSYGYTF. As DNA, the CDR3 is TGTGCCAGCAGCGGCCGGGGGACCGGGCGGTCCTATGGCTACACCTTC.

This sequence joins TRBV4-1 and TRBJ2-7; 8 nucleotides agree with TRBD2. V trimming: 1 base; J trimming: 6 bases; junction bases outside the gene matches: 20. The CDR3 totals 19 residues. Germline CDR1 reads MGHRA; CDR2 reads YSYEKL. The CDR3 loop is CASSQGSLAGLVRGGEQYF. The CDR3, as DNA: TGCGCCAGCAGCCAAGGTTCCTTAGCGGGACTAGTTCGGGGGGGCGAGCAGTACTTC.

The rearrangement uses TRBV18 and TRBJ1-2; D unresolved. This CDR3 region has 15 residues. The V end lost 3 bases, the J end lost 6 bases, and 17 bases lay between the germline ends. Germline CDR1 and CDR2: KGHSH and LQKENI. The CDR3 reads CASSPLEGGWNGYTF. The CDR3, as DNA: TGTGCCAGCTCACCTCTAGAGGGAGGTTGGAATGGCTACACCTTC.